These 9 T cell receptor beta chains originate from one sample sequenced in a study of shared clonotypes between healthy human individuals. Sequenced by immunoSEQ multiplex PCR; TCRdb stores in-frame clones only, minus some. The table lists about 2.4 million clones, 80% to 95% of them singletons. The sequenced material came from naive CD4+ T cells from PBMCs. Subset described: CD45RA+ positively selected. The receptors derive from a man younger than 35 in good health. Some clones in this sample may be carry-over from other donors' samples.

The chain has TRBV7-9 and TRBJ1-1; no clear D gene. Germline CDR1 SEHNR, CDR2 FQNEAQ (reference sequence). Trimming pared 3 bases from V and 3 bases from J, leaving 11 bases between. The CDR3 contains 14 residues. The CDR3 bases are TGTGCCAGCAGCTTCCTACCACCCTACACTGAAGCTTTCTTT. This sequence encodes CASSFLPPYTEAFF.

The V call is TRBV19, the J call TRBJ2-1, with D perhaps matching TRBD2 (6 bases). Between the trimmed V and J ends, which lost 3 bases and 0 bases, there was a span of 9 bases. This CDR3 has 15 residues. The germline gives CDR1 LNHDA, CDR2 SQIVND (reference sequence). The CDR3: CASSISGVSYNEQFF. The CDR3 bases are TGTGCCAGTAGTATTTCGGGGGTCTCCTACAATGAGCAGTTCTTC.

This clone was observed once. This rearrangement joins TRBV9 to TRBJ2-5, with 11 bases matching TRBD2. CDR3 size: 17 residues. Unmatched junction bases numbered 9, after V lost 0 bases and J lost 5 bases. Germline CDR1 and CDR2: SGDLS and YYNGEE. For the CDR3, the DNA is TGTGCCAGCAGCGTAGTAGCGGGAGGGCCTGGAGGGGAGACCCAGTACTTC. This encodes CASSVVAGGPGGETQYF.

This clone has a single count. The rearrangement links TRBV7-9 to TRBJ2-1; D possibly corresponds to TRBD2 (6 bases). This CDR3 contains 16 residues. From germline, CDR1 is SEHNR and CDR2 FQNEAQ (reference sequence). V lost 4 bases to trimming and J lost 1 base, with 14 bases between them. DNA for the CDR3: TGTGCCAGCAGCTACCGAGCAGGGAGGTCCTACAATGAGCAGTTCTTC. This gives the protein CASSYRAGRSYNEQFF.

The rearrangement links TRBV6-6 to TRBJ2-1, with no clear D. The CDR3 contains 11 residues. CDR1 and CDR2 (germline): MNHNY, SVGAGI (reference sequence). V dropped 6 bases and J dropped 15 bases, with 15 bases sitting between them. The CDR3 sequence is CASRETPIPFF. The CDR3 DNA is TGTGCCAGCAGAGAGACCCCAATTCCGTTCTTC.

The chain recombines TRBV4-3 with TRBJ2-1, with D perhaps matching TRBD2 (6 bases). Germline V gene sequence: CDR1 LGHNA, CDR2 YSLEER. The V end was cut by 4 bases, the J end by 3 bases, with 10 bases between. This CDR3 comprises 14 residues. The chain's CDR3 is CASSRGTYYNEQFF. CDR3 nucleotides: TGCGCCAGCAGCCGTGGGACTTACTACAATGAGCAGTTCTTC.

The chain employs TRBV28 and TRBJ2-7; tentatively, D is TRBD1 (5 bases). CDR1 is MDHEN and CDR2 is SYDVKM in the germline V gene. The CDR3 is 15 amino acids. Between the trimmed V and J ends, which lost 3 bases and 2 bases, there was a span of 14 bases. The CDR3 DNA is TGTGCCAGCAGTTTTGGCGTCAGGGATCCCTACGAGCAGTACTTC. As protein: CASSFGVRDPYEQYF.

This chain uses TRBV2 with TRBJ2-7; TRBD1 agrees at 8 bases. Germline-derived CDR1 and CDR2 are SNHLY and FYNNEI. With 3 bases clipped from V and 5 bases from J, the junction kept 6 bases outside the gene matches. This CDR3 region has 14 residues. The CDR3 here is CASSDGTGRNEQYF. Here the CDR3 DNA reads TGTGCCAGCAGTGATGGGACAGGTCGGAACGAGCAGTACTTC.

The CDR3 nucleotides are TGTGCCAGCAGCCCCGGGGGAGAGGTCCCCACAGATACGCAGTATTTT. Encoded protein: CASSPGGEVPTDTQYF. V gene TRBV7-3 combines with J gene TRBJ2-3, with TRBD2 as a possible D gene (6 bases). In germline, CDR1 is SGHTA, CDR2 FQGTGA. The CDR3 contains 16 residues. V lost 5 bases, J lost 2 bases, and 17 bases lay in between.